These T cell receptor beta chains were read from a single sample in a study of T-cell reconstitution after alpha-beta-depleted transplantation in children. MiXCR, run by TCRdb on the PCR reads, gives a single entry per CDR3 protein. The sample records approximately 430,000 distinct CDR3 sequences, under 20% being singletons. The sample was PBMCs, mostly from graft donor cells, taken 360 days after TCRalphabeta/CD19-depleted stem cell transplant. Every receptor here comes from a boy in the first two years of life who had a stem cell transplant for Wiskott-Aldrich syndrome, so the T cells may come from the graft donor. The CDR3 runs from the conserved cysteine through the conserved F or W. The D gene is left open where the match is weak. Clone size is not always given. Where it is, it says once, few, many or a class for expanded clones.

few,TRBJ1-6,TRBV20-1,NA,TGCAGTGCTAGAGATTGGCAGAATTCACCCCTCCACTTT,CSARDWQNSPLHF
NA,TRBJ2-7,TRBV11-2,NA,TGTGCCAGCAGCTTATTTTGGGGTTACGAGCAGTACTTC,CASSLFWGYEQYF
few,TRBJ2-3,TRBV29-1,TRBD2,TGCAGCGTTCTAGCGGGAGGTTACCCTAGCACAGATACGCAGTATTTT,CSVLAGGYPSTDTQYF
NA,TRBJ2-7,TRBV5-1,NA,TGCGCCAGCGGACTTTTAGGCTCCTACGAGGAGTACTTC,CASGLLGSYEEYF
NA,TRBJ2-2,TRBV19,TRBD2,TGTGCCAGTAGTATAGGACTAGCGGCATCCACCGGGGAGCTGTTTTTT,CASSIGLAASTGELFF
few,TRBJ2-1,TRBV9,TRBD1,TGTGCCAGCAGCGTAGTGTCAGGACAGGGGGCGAATGAGCAGTTCTTC,CASSVVSGQGANEQFF
few,TRBJ2-3,TRBV28,NA,TGTGCCAGCAGTTTATCGGCAGGGACGGGTACGCAGTATTTT,CASSLSAGTGTQYF
NA,TRBJ2-7,TRBV6-1,NA,TGTGCCAGCAGCCGACGACCGATTTCCTACGAGCAGTACTTC,CASSRRPISYEQYF
NA,TRBJ2-5,TRBV2,NA,TGTGCCAGCAGGAGCTGGAGTGTAGAGACCCAGTACTTC,CASRSWSVETQYF
NA,TRBJ2-1,TRBV4-1,NA,TGCGCCAGCAGCCAAGCGTACAAAAACTACAATGAGCAGTTCTTC,CASSQAYKNYNEQFF
NA,TRBJ1-4,TRBV5-5,NA,TGTGCCAGCGGGTATGAAAAACTGTTTTTT,CASGYEKLFF
many,TRBJ2-5,TRBV29-1,NA,TGCAGCGTTGAGGGCACAGCCCTGGAGGAGACCCAGTACTTC,CSVEGTALEETQYF
NA,TRBJ2-7,TRBV20-1,NA,TGCAGTGCTAGTCCGTCGCGGTTTGGGGTTGAGGGAGGTAGGGTCTACGAGCAGTACTTC,CSASPSRFGVEGGRVYEQYF
NA,TRBJ2-3,TRBV5-1,NA,TGCGCCAGCAGCAATCCAGGGATAGATACGCAGTATTTT,CASSNPGIDTQYF
NA,TRBJ2-3,TRBV29-1,NA,TGCAGCGTTGTCAAGGTGGCGTCCACAGATACGCAGTATTTT,CSVVKVASTDTQYF
many,TRBJ2-1,TRBV29-1,TRBD2,TGCAGCGTTAGCCGATTAGCGGGAGATGGCAATGAGCAGTTCTTC,CSVSRLAGDGNEQFF
few,TRBJ2-7,TRBV19,NA,TGTGCCAGTAGTATTCGGCAGTTCTACGAGCAGTACTTC,CASSIRQFYEQYF
few,TRBJ2-1,TRBV24-1,TRBD2,TGTGCCACCAGTGATTTGGGACTAGCGGGGGGGTACAATGAGCAGTTCTTC,CATSDLGLAGGYNEQFF
NA,TRBJ2-3,TRBV5-1,TRBD2,TGCGCCAGCAGCACCCTAGCGGGAGGGCCGGGCACAGATACGCAGTATTTT,CASSTLAGGPGTDTQYF
few,TRBJ2-3,TRBV24-1,TRBD1,TGTGCCACCAGTGATTCCCGGACAGGGACAGATACGCAGTATTTT,CATSDSRTGTDTQYF
NA,TRBJ2-1,TRBV12-3/TRBV12-4,TRBD2,TGTGCCAGCAGCGGGGGCCTACTAGCGGGAGGGCTAAATGAGCAGTTCTTC,CASSGGLLAGGLNEQFF
NA,TRBJ2-3,TRBV6-2/TRBV6-3,TRBD2,TGTGCCAGCAGTTACCGCCTGACTAGCTTCACAGATACGCAGTATTTT,CASSYRLTSFTDTQYF
NA,TRBJ2-5,TRBV6-1,NA,TGTGCCAGCAGACGTCGGACAGAGCATAAAGAGACCCAGTACTTC,CASRRRTEHKETQYF
few,TRBJ1-1,TRBV6-1,NA,TGTGCCAGCAGTGGAATTAGGATGGGTTCTGAAGCTTTCTTT,CASSGIRMGSEAFF
few,TRBJ2-5,TRBV10-3,TRBD1,TGTGCCATCATGGGACAGGGGAGGGAGACCCAGTACTTC,CAIMGQGRETQYF
few,TRBJ2-7,TRBV27,NA,TGTGCCAGCAGTTTACGGGCGGGGGCGAGCTACGAGCAGTACTTC,CASSLRAGASYEQYF
few,TRBJ2-1,TRBV24-1,NA,TGTGCCACCAGTGTAGGTCCCACTTTACAGGATCCATTTGCCCTCTACAATGAGCAGTTCTTC,CATSVGPTLQDPFALYNEQFF
NA,TRBJ2-7,TRBV23-1,NA,TGCGCCAGCAGTCAATCTGGGGACGGATTTTACGAGCAGTACTTC,CASSQSGDGFYEQYF
few,TRBJ2-7,TRBV11-2,NA,TGTGCCAGCAGCCCCCGGACTATTTCCGAGCAGTACTTC,CASSPRTISEQYF
few,TRBJ1-1,TRBV6-5,NA,TGTGCCAGCAGTTACCGGGGGCGGTACACTGAAGCTTTCTTT,CASSYRGRYTEAFF
many,TRBJ2-3,TRBV10-3,NA,TGTGCCATCAGTGAGTCAAGGACAGTCACAGATACGCAGTATTTT,CAISESRTVTDTQYF
NA,TRBJ2-7,TRBV5-1,TRBD2,TGCGCCAGCAGCTTGGGAACGAGCGGGGGTTCTACCTACGAGCAGTACTTC,CASSLGTSGGSTYEQYF
few,TRBJ1-1,TRBV6-5,NA,TGTGCCAGCAGACGACAGACTGAAGCTTTCTTT,CASRRQTEAFF
NA,TRBJ2-6,TRBV5-1,NA,TGCGCCAGCAGCTTAAAGCACTCTGGGGCCAACGTCCTGACTTTC,CASSLKHSGANVLTF
NA,TRBJ2-1,TRBV7-2,TRBD2,TGTGCCAGCAGCTTACCGGGAGGGCCGGGTAGTGAGCAGTTCTTC,CASSLPGGPGSEQFF
NA,TRBJ2-1,TRBV11-2,NA,TGTGCCAGCAGCCCAAACTCCGCCTACAATGAGCAGTTCTTC,CASSPNSAYNEQFF
NA,TRBJ1-6,TRBV5-1,NA,TGCGCCAGCAGCTTGGACGTCGGGCGGACTTCACCCCTCCACTTT,CASSLDVGRTSPLHF
few,TRBJ2-7,TRBV5-1,NA,TGCGCCAGCAGCTTGGTCGGGAGTGTCTTCTACGAGCAGTACTTC,CASSLVGSVFYEQYF
NA,TRBJ1-6,TRBV6-6,NA,TGTGCCAGCAGTTACCGGTCACCCCTCCACTTT,CASSYRSPLHF
NA,TRBJ1-6,TRBV20-1,NA,TGCAGTGCTAGAGGTATCGATAGGGGCTATTCACCCCTCCACTTT,CSARGIDRGYSPLHF
NA,TRBJ2-1,TRBV20-1,NA,TGCAGTGCCACGGGGGTCAATGAGCAGTTCTTC,CSATGVNEQFF
NA,TRBJ2-1,TRBV20-1,NA,TGCAGTCTTCCAGGGACCCCCTCCTACAATGAGCAGTTCTTC,CSLPGTPSYNEQFF
many,TRBJ2-4,TRBV12-3/TRBV12-4,NA,TGTGCCAGCATCGGACGGGCCAAAAACATTCAGTACTTC,CASIGRAKNIQYF
NA,TRBJ1-1,TRBV14,NA,TGTGCCAGCAGCCCCTATGACACTGAAGCTTTCTTT,CASSPYDTEAFF
NA,TRBJ2-1,TRBV11-2,NA,TGTGCCAGCAGCTTCTGGGTTGGTCGTACCTACAATGAGCAGTTCTTC,CASSFWVGRTYNEQFF
NA,TRBJ1-1,TRBV7-5,NA,NA,CISVPEAYWTGERNMNTEAFF
NA,TRBJ2-2,TRBV12-3/TRBV12-4,TRBD2,TGTGCCAGCAGTTTTGGGACTAGCGGGAGGCCCGCCCTTAACACCGGGGAGCTGTTTTTT,CASSFGTSGRPALNTGELFF
NA,TRBJ2-7,TRBV20-1,TRBD2,TGCAGTGCTAGAAAGGGGTCTTCTAGCGGGAGGGCCTTCTACTACGAGCAGTACTTC,CSARKGSSSGRAFYYEQYF
few,TRBJ2-1,TRBV7-9,NA,TGTGCCAGCAGCTTAGTGGGCAGAAACTCCTACAATGAGCAGTTCTTC,CASSLVGRNSYNEQFF
few,TRBJ2-2,TRBV12-3/TRBV12-4,TRBD2,TGTGCCAGCAGTCACCTAGCGGTTCTCAACACCGGGGAGCTGTTTTTT,CASSHLAVLNTGELFF
few,TRBJ2-4,TRBV7-9,TRBD2,TGTGCCAGCAGCGCCCCGGGAGGCATTCAGTACTTC,CASSAPGGIQYF
few,TRBJ2-4,TRBV30,NA,TGTGCCTGGAGTGTATTTCCCGGACTTCTAGCCAAAAACATTCAGTACTTC,CAWSVFPGLLAKNIQYF
few,TRBJ2-7,TRBV20-1,TRBD2,TGCAGTGCTAGATGGCTAGCGGGAGGGCCGGTGCAGTACTTC,CSARWLAGGPVQYF
NA,TRBJ2-3,TRBV18,TRBD1,TGTGCCAGCTCACCAATGGACAGGGGAAGCACAGATACGCAGTATTTT,CASSPMDRGSTDTQYF
few,TRBJ2-1,TRBV20-1,TRBD2,TGCAGTGCTGGTCGGGAGGGCCTAGTGACTGAGCAGTTCTTC,CSAGREGLVTEQFF
few,TRBJ2-4,TRBV20-1,TRBD1,TGCAGTGCTAACTCCGGGACAGCCTTTCCCAAAAACATTCAGTACTTC,CSANSGTAFPKNIQYF
few,TRBJ2-2,TRBV5-1,TRBD2,TGCGCCAGCAGCTTGACACTAGCGGGAGCCGGGGAGCTGTTTTTT,CASSLTLAGAGELFF
few,TRBJ2-2,TRBV5-1,NA,TGCGCCAGCAGCTTGACAGCGGACTTCTACACCGGGGAGCTGTTTTTT,CASSLTADFYTGELFF
few,TRBJ2-5,TRBV7-2,NA,TGTGCCAGCAGCTCCAGCGGCCACAAAGAGACCCAGTACTTC,CASSSSGHKETQYF